What follows are 8 T cell receptor beta chains derived from one specimen sequenced in a study of T cell repertoires in cytomegalovirus infection. MiXCR was run by TCRdb on the reads, yielding one entry per CDR3 protein. The sample comprises some 150,000 distinct CDR3 sequences, 5.5% to 8% of which are singletons, and more than 15% rests with the top ten. The sample was PBMCs. The origin of the receptors is a human donor in good health (CMV status not recorded). Some clones in this sample may be carry-over from other donors' samples.

This clonotype was picked up many times. The chain joins TRBV7-2 to TRBJ2-1, with D maybe TRBD2 (6 bases). This CDR3 comprises 16 residues. The germline V gene encodes CDR1 SGHTA and CDR2 FQGNSA. Trimming took off 5 bases at V and 12 bases at J, with 26 bases between the two ends. As DNA, the CDR3 is TGTGCCAGCAGCAACCCCGGGGACTCGAGGGCCTCGGTGCAGTTCTTC. Protein sequence: CASSNPGDSRASVQFF. Variable domain in full (rest from reference TRBV7-2 and TRBJ2-1): GAGVSQSPSNKVTEKGKDVELRCDPISGHTALYWYRQSLGQGLEFLIYFQGNSAPDKSGLPSDRFSAERTGGSVSTLTIQRTQQEDSAVYLCASSNPGDSRASVQFFGPGTRLTVL.

At least ten counts were recorded for this clonotype. The CDR3 nucleotides read TGTGCCAGCAGCTTAGGGGTCGGGGGAGGAGGAGAGACCCAGTACTTC. Amino acid sequence: CASSLGVGGGGETQYF. The genes are TRBV7-2 and TRBJ2-5; maybe TRBD2 (6 bases). The V end lost 1 base, the J end lost 4 bases, and 16 bases lay between the germline ends. CDR1 is SGHTA, CDR2 FQGNSA, per germline. The CDR3 sequence is 16 residues long.

This clonotype was recorded at least ten times. The chain has TRBV7-2 and TRBJ2-3; TRBD2 might be the D (5 bases). CDR1 is SGHTA and CDR2 is FQGNSA in the germline V gene. The V gene lost 4 bases and the J gene lost 9 bases, with 11 bases spanning the gap. The CDR3 covers 12 residues. CDR3: CASSSGLGTQYF. Written as DNA, the CDR3 is TGTGCCAGCAGCTCCGGACTCGGGACGCAGTATTTT.

This clonotype showed up just a few times. The rearrangement uses TRBV5-1 and TRBJ2-7; D could derive from TRBD1 or TRBD2 (5 bases each). The CDR3 extends over 15 amino acids. V lost 1 base and J lost 2, with 13 bases in between. CDR1 SGHRS and CDR2 YFSETQ come from the germline V gene. The CDR3 is CASSLNPGPAYEQYF. CDR3 DNA: TGCGCCAGCAGCTTGAACCCGGGGCCGGCCTACGAGCAGTACTTC.

This chain uses TRBV9 with TRBJ1-2, with D perhaps TRBD1 (5 bases). V was trimmed by 2 bases and J by 6 bases, leaving 14 bases between them. Germline lookup yields CDR1 SGDLS and CDR2 YYNGEE. This CDR3 comprises 14 residues. CDR3 in DNA: TGTGCCAGCAGCGTGGGGAGGACATCGGATGGCTACACCTTC. Translating gives CASSVGRTSDGYTF.

There are many counts of this clonotype. The chain carries TRBV4-1 and TRBJ2-7; 11 bases fit TRBD2. CDR3 length equals 14 residues. Germline assignment: CDR1 MGHRA and CDR2 YSYEKL. Germline trimming cut 3 bases from V and 2 bases from J; bases unmatched to any gene: 0. The DNA for the CDR3 is TGCGCCAGCAGCCAGACTAGCGGGGCCTACGAGCAGTACTTC. Protein: CASSQTSGAYEQYF.

The chain carries TRBV9 and TRBJ2-3; D ambiguous. Trimming removed 0 bases from V and 0 bases from J, with 11 bases in between. Per germline, CDR1 SGDLS and CDR2 YYNGEE. The CDR3 has 16 residues. Here the CDR3 reads CASSVGELGSTDTQYF. Written as DNA, the CDR3 is TGTGCCAGCAGCGTAGGAGAGCTGGGAAGCACAGATACGCAGTATTTT. The full variable domain, in which reference TRBV9 and TRBJ2-3 provide the parts outside the CDR3, is DSGVTQTPKHLITATGQRVTLRCSPRSGDLSVYWYQQSLDQGLQFLIQYYNGEERAKGNILERFSAQQFPDLHSELNLSSLELGDSALYFCASSVGELGSTDTQYFGPGTRLTVL.

The chain recombines TRBV7-9 with TRBJ1-2; tentatively, D is TRBD1 (5 bases). CDR3 length: 15 residues. V shed 5 bases and J shed 2 bases, with 15 bases lying between them. Germline CDR1 and CDR2: SEHNR and FQNEAQ (reference sequence). CDR3 in DNA: TGTGCCAGCAGCCCCGTCTCAGGGTGGAACTATGGCTACACCTTC. Its protein product is CASSPVSGWNYGYTF.